This TCR beta chain was obtained from a study of cytomegalovirus exposure and HLA in healthy donors. About the study: In an early release, HLA-typed donors contributed tens of millions of unique TCR sequences.

Primers for the PCR totalled 60 Vbeta and 13 Jbeta. Profiling relied on immunoSEQ multiplex PCR, and the TCRdb table lists in-frame clones only, not all of them. The table shows 150,000 to 200,000 clones, with approximately 80% occurring only once. As concerns this clone: Antigen specificity is unknown.

Study outcomes and limitations: Reports indicate that TCR beta sequences accurately predicted the HLA-A and HLA-B alleles of most subjects. DRB1 showed the most TCR associations and HLA-C the fewest in a later analysis, as rates varied by HLA locus.

Germline lookup yields CDR1 SGDLS and CDR2 YYNGEE. This CDR3 has 15 residues. With V trimmed by 0 bases and J by 7 bases, 7 bases remained unmatched. Sequenced material: PBMCs. The genes are TRBV9 and TRBJ2-1; 7 bases align to TRBD1. This TCR was sampled from a man between 18 and 35 years old in good health and CMV-seropositive. The CDR3 protein is CASSVVLTGANEQFF. CDR3 coding DNA: TGTGCCAGCAGCGTAGTTCTCACAGGGGCGAATGAGCAGTTCTTC.